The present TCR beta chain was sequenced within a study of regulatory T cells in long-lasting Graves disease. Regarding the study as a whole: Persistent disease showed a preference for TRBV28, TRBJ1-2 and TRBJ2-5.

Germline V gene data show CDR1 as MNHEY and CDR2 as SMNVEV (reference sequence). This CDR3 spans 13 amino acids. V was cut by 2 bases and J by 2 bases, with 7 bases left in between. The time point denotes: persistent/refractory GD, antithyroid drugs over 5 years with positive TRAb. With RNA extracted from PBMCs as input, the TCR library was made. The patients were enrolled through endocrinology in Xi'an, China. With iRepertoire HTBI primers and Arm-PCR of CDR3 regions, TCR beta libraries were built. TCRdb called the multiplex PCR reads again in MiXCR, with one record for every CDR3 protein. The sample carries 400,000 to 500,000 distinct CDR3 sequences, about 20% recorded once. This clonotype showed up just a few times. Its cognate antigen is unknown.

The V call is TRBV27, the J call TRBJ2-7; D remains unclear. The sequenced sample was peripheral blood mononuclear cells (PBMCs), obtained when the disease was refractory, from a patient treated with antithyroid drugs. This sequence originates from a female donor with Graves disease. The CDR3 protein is CASSLRRAYEQYF. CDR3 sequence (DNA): TGTGCCAGCAGTTTAAGACGGGCCTACGAGCAGTACTTC.